The 9 T cell receptor beta chains reported below all come from one sample, sequenced in a study of blood T cell repertoires in COVID-19. Some clones are missing from TCRdb's copy, which holds only in-frame ones; the method was immunoSEQ multiplex PCR. The table lists over 200,000 clones, over 75% of them singletons, with around 3.7% in the top ten. The sample comprised PBMCs or T cells enriched from blood (not recorded which). The receptors come from a woman in her twenties or thirties who had been exposed to COVID-19.

The rearrangement joins TRBV20-1 to TRBJ1-6; no definite D call. The CDR3 runs to 11 residues. Trimming pared 2 bases from V and 7 bases from J, leaving 3 bases between. The germline V gene encodes CDR1 DFQATT and CDR2 SNEGSKA (reference sequence). The CDR3 DNA follows: TGCAGTGCTAGAACAAATTCACCCCTCCACTTT. This codes for CSARTNSPLHF.

V usage is TRBV7-9 and J usage is TRBJ1-4; no reliable D call. CDR1 SEHNR and CDR2 FQNEAQ come from the germline V gene (reference sequence). V lost 7 bases and J 8 bases, leaving 17 bases between the germline ends. The CDR3 runs 14 residues. In DNA, the CDR3 is TGTGCCAGCACCCCCCGTGAGGGTGGCGAAAAACTGTTTTTT. This translates into CASTPREGGEKLFF.

The rearrangement uses TRBV7-2 and TRBJ2-1; D uncertain. The V end was cut by 1 base, the J end by 1 base, with 8 bases between. Germline V gene sequence: CDR1 SGHTA, CDR2 FQGNSA. The length of the CDR3 is 15 residues. CDR3 sequence reads: CASSLGFSSYNEQFF. The CDR3 region has the DNA TGTGCCAGCAGCTTAGGTTTCTCTTCCTACAATGAGCAGTTCTTC.

This chain connects TRBV20-1 to TRBJ1-5; no clear D gene. Germline CDR1 reads DFQATT; CDR2 reads SNEGSKA (reference sequence). The length of the CDR3 is 13 residues. Trimming cost V 3 bases and J 1 base, with 7 bases left between them. In DNA, the CDR3 is TGCAGTGCTAGTTCGAGGAGCAATCAGCCCCAGCATTTT. Translation: CSASSRSNQPQHF.

This chain links TRBV10-3 with TRBJ2-2, with 9 bases aligning to TRBD1. Germline V gene sequence: CDR1 ENHRY, CDR2 SYGVKD. The CDR3 covers 15 residues. V lost 7 bases, J lost 0 bases, and 3 bases stayed unmatched. CDR3 coding DNA: TGTGCCATCAAGGGACAGGGCGCGAACACCGGGGAGCTGTTTTTT. Protein: CAIKGQGANTGELFF.

A few counts support this clone. The gene calls are TRBV5-1 and TRBJ1-1, with D possibly being TRBD1 (6 bases). CDR1 and CDR2 (germline): SGHRS, YFSETQ. V lost 0 bases and J lost 5, with 11 bases in between. This CDR3 contains 14 residues. The CDR3: CASSLEQGWTEAFF. CDR3 in DNA: TGCGCCAGCAGCTTGGAACAGGGATGGACTGAAGCTTTCTTT.

The chain recombines TRBV11-2 with TRBJ1-1; the match to TRBD1 covers 7 bases. The V gene end was trimmed by 5 bases and the J gene end by 2 bases; junction bases not matched to a gene: 5. CDR1 and CDR2 (germline): SGHAT, FQNNGV. This CDR3 contains 14 residues. The CDR3 protein is CASSPRTGNTEAFF. The CDR3 DNA follows: TGTGCCAGCAGCCCGCGGACAGGAAACACTGAAGCTTTCTTT.

The table lists this clone with a few counts. The chain uses TRBV28 and TRBJ2-7; D is possibly TRBD1 (6 bases). This CDR3 has 13 residues. V lost 6 bases and J 2 bases, leaving 11 bases between the germline ends. Germline V gene lookup returns CDR1 MDHEN and CDR2 SYDVKM. This chain's CDR3 is CASRLQGPYEQYF. The CDR3 DNA reads as TGTGCCAGCAGGTTACAGGGCCCCTACGAGCAGTACTTC. The full variable domain, in which reference TRBV28 and TRBJ2-7 provide the parts outside the CDR3, is DVKVTQSSRYLVKRTGEKVFLECVQDMDHENMFWYRQDPGLGLRLIYFSYDVKMKEKGDIPEGYSVSREKKERFSLILESASTNQTSMYLCASRLQGPYEQYFGPGTRLTVT.

The rearrangement joins TRBV30 to TRBJ1-6, with D tentatively TRBD1 (6 bases). The CDR3 is made up of 15 amino acids. CDR1 is GTSNPN and CDR2 is SVGIG in the germline V gene (reference sequence). The germline V and J ends were trimmed by 2 bases and 7 bases, with 15 bases remaining between them. The CDR3 protein is CAWSRTGGGNSPLHF. The CDR3 DNA reads as TGTGCCTGGAGTCGAACAGGCGGGGGCAATTCACCCCTCCACTTT.